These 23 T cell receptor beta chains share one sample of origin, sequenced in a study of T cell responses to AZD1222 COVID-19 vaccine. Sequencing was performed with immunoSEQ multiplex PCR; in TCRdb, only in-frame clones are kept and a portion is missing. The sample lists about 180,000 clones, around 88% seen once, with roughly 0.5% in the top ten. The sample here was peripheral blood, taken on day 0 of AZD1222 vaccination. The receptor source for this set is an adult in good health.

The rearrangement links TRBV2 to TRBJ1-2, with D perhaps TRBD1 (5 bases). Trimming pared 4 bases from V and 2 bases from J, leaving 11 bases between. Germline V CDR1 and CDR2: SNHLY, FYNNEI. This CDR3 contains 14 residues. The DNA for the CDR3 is TGTGCCAGCAGTGTTGAGGGGACCAACTATGGCTACACCTTC. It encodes CASSVEGTNYGYTF.

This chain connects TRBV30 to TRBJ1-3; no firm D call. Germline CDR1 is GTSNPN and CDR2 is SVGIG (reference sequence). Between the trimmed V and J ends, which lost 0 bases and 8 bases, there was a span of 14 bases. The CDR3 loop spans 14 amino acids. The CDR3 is CAWSVQSWEDTIYF. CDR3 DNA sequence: TGTGCCTGGAGTGTGCAGAGCTGGGAGGACACCATATATTTT. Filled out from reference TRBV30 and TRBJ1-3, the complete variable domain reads SQTIHQWPATLVQPVGSPLSLECTVEGTSNPNLYWYRQAAGRGLQLLFYSVGIGQISSEVPQNLSASRPQDRQFILSSKKLLLSDSGFYLCAWSVQSWEDTIYFGEGSWLTVV.

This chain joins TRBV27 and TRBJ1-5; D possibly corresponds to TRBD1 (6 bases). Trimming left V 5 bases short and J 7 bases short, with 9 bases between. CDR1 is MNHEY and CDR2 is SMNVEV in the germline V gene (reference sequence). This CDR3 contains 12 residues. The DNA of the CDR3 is TGTGCCAGCAGTCCCAGGGGACAGCCCCAGCATTTT. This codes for CASSPRGQPQHF.

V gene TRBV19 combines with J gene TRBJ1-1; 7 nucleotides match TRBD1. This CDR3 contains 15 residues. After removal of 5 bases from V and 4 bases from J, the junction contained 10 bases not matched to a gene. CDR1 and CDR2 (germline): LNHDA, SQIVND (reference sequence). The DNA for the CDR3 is TGTGCCAGTAGTTCAACCCAGGGGGGGAGCACTGAAGCTTTCTTT. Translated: CASSSTQGGSTEAFF.

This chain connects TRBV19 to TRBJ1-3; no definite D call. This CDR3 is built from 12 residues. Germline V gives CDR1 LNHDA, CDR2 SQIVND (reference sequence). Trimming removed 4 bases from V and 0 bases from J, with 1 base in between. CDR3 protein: CASSNSGNTIYF. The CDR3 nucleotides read TGTGCCAGTAGTAACTCTGGAAACACCATATATTTT.

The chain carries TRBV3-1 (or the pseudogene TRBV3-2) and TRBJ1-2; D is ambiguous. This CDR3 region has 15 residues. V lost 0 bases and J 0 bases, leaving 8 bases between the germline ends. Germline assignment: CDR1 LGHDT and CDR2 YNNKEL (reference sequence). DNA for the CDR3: TGTGCCAGCAGCCAAGAGTCAGGAGCTAACTATGGCTACACCTTC. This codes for CASSQESGANYGYTF.

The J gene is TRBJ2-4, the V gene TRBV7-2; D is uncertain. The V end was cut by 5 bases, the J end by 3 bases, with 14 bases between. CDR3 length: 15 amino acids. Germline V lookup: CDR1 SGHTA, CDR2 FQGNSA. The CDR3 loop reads CASSPAGPGKNIQYF. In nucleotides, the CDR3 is TGTGCCAGCAGCCCCGCCGGACCGGGCAAAAACATTCAGTACTTC.

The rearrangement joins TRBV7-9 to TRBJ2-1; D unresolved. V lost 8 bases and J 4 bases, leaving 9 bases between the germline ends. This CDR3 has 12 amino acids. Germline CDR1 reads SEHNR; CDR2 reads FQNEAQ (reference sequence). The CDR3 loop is CASFDEYNEQFF. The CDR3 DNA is TGTGCCAGCTTCGACGAATACAATGAGCAGTTCTTC. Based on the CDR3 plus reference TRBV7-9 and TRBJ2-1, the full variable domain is DTGVSQNPRHKITKRGQNVTFRCDPISEHNRLYWYRQTLGQGPEFLTYFQNEAQLEKSRLLSDRFSAERPKGSFSTLEIQRTEQGDSAMYLCASFDEYNEQFFGPGTRLTVL.

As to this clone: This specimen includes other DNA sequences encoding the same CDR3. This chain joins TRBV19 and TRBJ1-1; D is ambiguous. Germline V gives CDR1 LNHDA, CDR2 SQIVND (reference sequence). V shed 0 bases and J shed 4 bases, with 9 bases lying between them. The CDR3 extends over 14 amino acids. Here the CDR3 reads CASSIEGSGTEAFF. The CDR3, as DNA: TGTGCCAGTAGTATAGAAGGGTCGGGCACTGAAGCTTTCTTT.

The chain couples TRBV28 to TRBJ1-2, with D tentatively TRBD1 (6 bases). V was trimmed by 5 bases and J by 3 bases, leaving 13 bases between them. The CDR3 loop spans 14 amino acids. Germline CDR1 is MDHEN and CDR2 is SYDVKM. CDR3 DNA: TGTGCCAGCAGTCGCCCCTCAGGGGACTATGGCTACACCTTC. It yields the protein CASSRPSGDYGYTF.

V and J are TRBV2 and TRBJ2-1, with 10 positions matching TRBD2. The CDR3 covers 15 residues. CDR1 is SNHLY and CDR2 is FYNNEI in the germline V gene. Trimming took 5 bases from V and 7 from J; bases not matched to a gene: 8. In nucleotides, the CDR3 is TGTGCCAGCAGTCTTCGGACTAGCGGTGGGAATGAGCAGTTCTTC. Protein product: CASSLRTSGGNEQFF.

The CDR3: CATSRQFQSYTDTQYF. The CDR3 DNA follows: TGTGCCACCAGCAGACAGTTTCAGTCTTACACAGATACGCAGTATTTT. The chain joins TRBV15 to TRBJ2-3, with no clear D. V shed 2 bases and J shed 2 bases, with 14 bases lying between them. The V gene's germline CDR1 is LNHNV and CDR2 YYDKDF (reference sequence). This CDR3 is built from 16 residues.

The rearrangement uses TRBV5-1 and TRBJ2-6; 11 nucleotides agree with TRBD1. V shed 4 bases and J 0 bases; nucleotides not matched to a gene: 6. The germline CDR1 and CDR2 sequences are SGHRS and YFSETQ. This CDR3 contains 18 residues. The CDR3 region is CASSHWTGGSSGANVLTF. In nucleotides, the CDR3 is TGCGCCAGCAGCCATTGGACAGGGGGCTCCTCTGGGGCCAACGTCCTGACTTTC.

CDR3 region: CASTSPWTMGQPQHF. The CDR3 DNA follows: TGTGCCAGCACCTCCCCGTGGACGATGGGTCAGCCCCAGCATTTT. The chain links TRBV6-6 to TRBJ1-5; D gene uncertain. This CDR3 comprises 15 residues. V lost 7 bases and J 6 bases, leaving 19 bases between the germline ends. Germline lookup yields CDR1 MNHNY and CDR2 SVGAGI (reference sequence).

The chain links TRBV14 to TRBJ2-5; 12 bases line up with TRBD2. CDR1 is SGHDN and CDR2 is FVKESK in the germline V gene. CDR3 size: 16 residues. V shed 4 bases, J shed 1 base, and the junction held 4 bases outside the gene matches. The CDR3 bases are TGTGCCAGCAGCCGCGGACTAGCGGGGATCCAAGAGACCCAGTACTTC. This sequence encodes CASSRGLAGIQETQYF.

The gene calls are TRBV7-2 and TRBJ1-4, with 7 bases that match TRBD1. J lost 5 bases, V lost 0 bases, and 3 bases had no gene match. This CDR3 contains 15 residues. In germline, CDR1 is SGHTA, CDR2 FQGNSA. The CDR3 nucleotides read TGTGCCAGCAGCTTAGCGGGGACAGAGAATGAAAAACTGTTTTTT. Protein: CASSLAGTENEKLFF.

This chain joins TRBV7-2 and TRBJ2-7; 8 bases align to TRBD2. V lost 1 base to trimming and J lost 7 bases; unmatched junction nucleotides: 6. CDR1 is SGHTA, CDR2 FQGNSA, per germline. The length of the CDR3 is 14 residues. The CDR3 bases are TGTGCCAGCAGCTTAGGTCCGGGGGGGAAAGAGCAGTACTTC. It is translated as CASSLGPGGKEQYF.

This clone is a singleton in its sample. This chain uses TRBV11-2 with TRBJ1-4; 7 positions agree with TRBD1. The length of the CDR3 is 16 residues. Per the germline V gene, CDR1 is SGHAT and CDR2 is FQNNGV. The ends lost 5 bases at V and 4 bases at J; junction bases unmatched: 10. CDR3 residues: CASSLNNRGINEKLFF. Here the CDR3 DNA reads TGTGCCAGCAGCCTCAATAACAGGGGAATTAATGAAAAACTGTTTTTT.

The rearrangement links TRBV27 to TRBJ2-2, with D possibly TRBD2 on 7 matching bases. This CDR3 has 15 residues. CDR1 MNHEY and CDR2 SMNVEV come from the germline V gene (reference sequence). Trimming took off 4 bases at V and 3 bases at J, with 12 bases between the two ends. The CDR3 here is CASSYQGGDTGELFF. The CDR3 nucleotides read TGTGCCAGCAGTTACCAAGGGGGGGACACCGGGGAGCTGTTTTTT.

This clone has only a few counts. In DNA, the CDR3 is TGTGCCAGTAGTCCCGGGACCTTGCTTGGGGAGCAGTACTTC. This encodes CASSPGTLLGEQYF. The chain links TRBV19 to TRBJ2-7; D tentatively fits TRBD1 or TRBD2 (5 bases each). The CDR3 consists of 14 residues. CDR1 and CDR2 (germline): LNHDA, SQIVND (reference sequence). Trimming took 5 bases from V and 7 from J, leaving 18 bases between them.

The CDR3 DNA is TGCGCCAGCAGCTTGGAGTCAGTGGCCTCTGGAAACACCATATATTTT. It codes for CASSLESVASGNTIYF. The chain uses TRBV5-1 and TRBJ1-3; no clear D. V gave up 0 bases and J gave up 0 bases, with 10 bases separating them. Germline-derived CDR1 and CDR2 are SGHRS and YFSETQ. This CDR3 contains 16 residues.

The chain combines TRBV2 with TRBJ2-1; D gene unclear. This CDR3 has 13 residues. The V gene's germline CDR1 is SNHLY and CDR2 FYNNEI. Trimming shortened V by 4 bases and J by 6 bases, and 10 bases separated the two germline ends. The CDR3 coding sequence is TGTGCCAGCAGTGGGTCTCCCCTCAATGAGCAGTTCTTC. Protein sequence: CASSGSPLNEQFF.

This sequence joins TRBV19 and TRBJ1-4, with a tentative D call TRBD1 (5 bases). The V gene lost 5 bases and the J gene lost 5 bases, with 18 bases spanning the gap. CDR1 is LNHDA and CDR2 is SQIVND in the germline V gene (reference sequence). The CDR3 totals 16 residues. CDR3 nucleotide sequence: TGTGCCAGTAGTCGGACGGTGGGGCGGCCGAATGAAAAACTGTTTTTT. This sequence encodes CASSRTVGRPNEKLFF.